This entry lists 5 T cell receptor beta chains sequenced from one sample in a study of HIV-infected patients and healthy controls. Antiretroviral therapy had run roughly three months, about 14 weeks, before follow-up blood collection. No cell fractionation was done, so the repertoire covers all unsorted peripheral blood T cells. 500 ng RNA was reverse transcribed with alpha and beta constant-region primers. Each of the alpha and beta chains got its own library through chain-specific third strand synthesis with indices. TCRdb reprocessed the 5' RACE reads with MiXCR, giving one entry per CDR3 protein. The table includes roughly 9,400 distinct CDR3 sequences, approximately 7.9% detected once. The specimen was blood, collected during antiretroviral therapy. These receptors were collected from an adult with HIV infection.

This clonotype is categorized as medium-sized (0.01 to 0.1%). The genes are TRBV5-1 and TRBJ1-6; maybe TRBD1 (6 bases). Germline CDR1 SGHRS, CDR2 YFSETQ. The germline V and J ends were trimmed by 0 bases and 8 bases, with 12 bases remaining between them. This CDR3 has 15 amino acids. For the CDR3, the DNA is TGCGCCAGCAGCTTGGGGAGAGGGGGAGATTCACCCCTCCACTTT. Protein product: CASSLGRGGDSPLHF.

This clonotype was picked up many times. The J gene is TRBJ2-5, the V gene TRBV18; TRBD1 agrees at 8 bases. CDR1 is KGHSH, CDR2 LQKENI, per germline. The V and J ends lost 4 bases and 3 bases, in that order; junction bases with no gene match: 10. The CDR3 is 16 residues long. The DNA of the CDR3 is TGTGCCAGCTCACGACCGGGACAGGACAAAAAAGAGACCCAGTACTTC. Translation: CASSRPGQDKKETQYF.

This clonotype has a count of ten or more. This chain links TRBV3-1 with TRBJ2-3, with a possible D match to TRBD1 (5 bases). The germline V and J ends were trimmed by 0 bases and 4 bases, with 11 bases remaining between them. Germline CDR1 LGHDT, CDR2 YNNKEL (reference sequence). The CDR3 contains 15 residues. The CDR3 nucleotides read TGTGCCAGCAGCCAAGACGGGCTAGGGGCAGATACGCAGTATTTT. Its protein product is CASSQDGLGADTQYF.

There are many counts of this clonotype. V and J are TRBV7-9 and TRBJ2-2; no definite D call. Looked up from germline, CDR1 is SEHNR and CDR2 is FQNEAQ (reference sequence). The CDR3 loop spans 14 amino acids. Trimming shortened V by 5 bases and J by 3 bases, and 10 bases separated the two germline ends. The CDR3 here is CASSPPWHTGELFF. CDR3 DNA sequence: TGTGCCAGCAGCCCACCCTGGCACACCGGGGAGCTGTTTTTT. Using reference TRBV7-9 and TRBJ2-2 for the parts outside the CDR3, the full variable domain is DTGVSQNPRHKITKRGQNVTFRCDPISEHNRLYWYRQTLGQGPEFLTYFQNEAQLEKSRLLSDRFSAERPKGSFSTLEIQRTEQGDSAMYLCASSPPWHTGELFFGEGSRLTVL.

The chain links TRBV5-8 to TRBJ1-2, with D tentatively TRBD1 (5 bases). In germline, CDR1 is SGHTS, CDR2 YDEGEE. CDR3 length: 16 residues. V lost 0 bases and J lost 4, with 16 bases in between. For the CDR3, the DNA is TGTGCCAGCAGCTTGGAACTGGGGGAACCATCCTATGGCTACACCTTC. It yields the protein CASSLELGEPSYGYTF.